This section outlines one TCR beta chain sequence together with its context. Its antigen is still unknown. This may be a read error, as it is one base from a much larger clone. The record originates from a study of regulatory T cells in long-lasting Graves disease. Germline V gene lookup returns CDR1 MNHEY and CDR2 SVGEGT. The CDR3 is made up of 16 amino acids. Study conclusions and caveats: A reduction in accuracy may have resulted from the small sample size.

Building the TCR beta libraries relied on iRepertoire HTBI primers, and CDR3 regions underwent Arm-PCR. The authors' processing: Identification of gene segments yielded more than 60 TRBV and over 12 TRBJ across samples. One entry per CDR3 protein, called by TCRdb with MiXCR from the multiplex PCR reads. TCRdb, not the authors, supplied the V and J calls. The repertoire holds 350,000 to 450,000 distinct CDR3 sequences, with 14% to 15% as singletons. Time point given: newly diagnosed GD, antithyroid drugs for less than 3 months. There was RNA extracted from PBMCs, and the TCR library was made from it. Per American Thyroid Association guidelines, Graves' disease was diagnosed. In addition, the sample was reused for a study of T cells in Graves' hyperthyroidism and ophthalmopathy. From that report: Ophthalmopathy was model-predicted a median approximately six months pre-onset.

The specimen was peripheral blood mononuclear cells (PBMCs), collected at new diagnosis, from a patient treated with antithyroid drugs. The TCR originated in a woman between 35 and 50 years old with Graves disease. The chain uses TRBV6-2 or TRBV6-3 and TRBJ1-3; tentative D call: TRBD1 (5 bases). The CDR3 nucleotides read TGTGCCAGCACCCTACAGGCGGGGTGGGGAGGAAACGCCATATATTTT. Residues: CASTLQAGWGGNAIYF.